This entry lists 9 T cell receptor beta chains sequenced from one sample in a study of T cell responses to AZD1222 COVID-19 vaccine. Produced via immunoSEQ multiplex PCR; TCRdb's table is partial and in-frame only. The repertoire consists of roughly 200,000 clones, with approximately 94% occurring once and the leading ten covering more than 0.8%. The input for sequencing was peripheral blood, taken on day 0 of MenACWY control vaccination. The source is an adult in good health.

The V and J genes are TRBV2 and TRBJ1-6, with D maybe TRBD1 (5 bases). The CDR3 is 14 residues long. The ends were cut back, 8 bases at V and 8 bases at J, with 16 bases in the middle. The germline V gene has CDR1 SNHLY and CDR2 FYNNEI. CDR3 sequence (DNA): TGTGCCAGCTTGAGGAATAGAGGGGATTCACCCCTCCACTTT. Amino acid sequence: CASLRNRGDSPLHF.

The genes are TRBV7-9 and TRBJ2-1; 12 nucleotides line up with TRBD2. This CDR3 is built from 17 residues. With V trimmed by 0 bases and J by 4 bases, 4 bases remained unmatched. The germline V gene has CDR1 SEHNR and CDR2 FQNEAQ (reference sequence). This CDR3 is CASSLAVTSGGYNEQFF. The DNA for the CDR3 is TGTGCCAGCAGCTTAGCTGTAACTAGCGGGGGGTACAATGAGCAGTTCTTC. Combining the CDR3 with reference TRBV7-9 and TRBJ2-1 gives the whole variable domain DTGVSQNPRHKITKRGQNVTFRCDPISEHNRLYWYRQTLGQGPEFLTYFQNEAQLEKSRLLSDRFSAERPKGSFSTLEIQRTEQGDSAMYLCASSLAVTSGGYNEQFFGPGTRLTVL.

The V gene is TRBV2, the J gene TRBJ2-5, with 11 positions matching TRBD2. CDR1 and CDR2 (germline): SNHLY, FYNNEI. The CDR3 extends over 15 amino acids. J was trimmed by 5 bases and V by 5 bases; bases with no gene match: 7. CDR3 residues: CASSYSGGATETQYF. CDR3 DNA sequence: TGTGCCAGCAGTTATAGCGGGGGGGCTACGGAGACCCAGTACTTC.

The V and J genes are TRBV2 and TRBJ1-2; 8 bases line up with TRBD1. CDR1 and CDR2 (germline): SNHLY, FYNNEI. The CDR3 is 14 residues long. Losses at the gene ends were 0 bases for V and 6 bases for J; bases not matched to a gene: 3. CDR3 in amino acids: CASSEARTGNGYTF. The DNA of the CDR3 is TGTGCCAGCAGTGAAGCCCGGACAGGGAATGGCTACACCTTC.

V gene TRBV4-2 combines with J gene TRBJ1-1; D uncertain. Trimming pared 0 bases from V and 11 bases from J, leaving 16 bases between. The CDR3 consists of 14 residues. From germline, CDR1 is LGHNA and CDR2 YNFKEQ. CDR3 sequence: CASSQEGRQEEAFF. CDR3 sequence (DNA): TGTGCCAGCAGCCAAGAAGGGCGGCAGGAAGAGGCTTTCTTT.

The V gene is TRBV27, the J gene TRBJ1-6; D might be TRBD1 (6 bases). With 3 bases removed from V and 7 bases from J, the gap between germline ends came to 10 bases. The length of the CDR3 is 14 residues. Germline CDR1 is MNHEY and CDR2 is SMNVEV (reference sequence). The CDR3 reads CASSFGQRNSPLHF. In DNA, the CDR3 is TGTGCCAGCAGTTTTGGACAGCGAAATTCACCCCTCCACTTT.

The J gene is TRBJ1-2, the V gene TRBV7-2; 7 bases match TRBD1. With 2 bases clipped from V and 2 bases from J, the junction kept 5 bases outside the gene matches. This CDR3 has 15 amino acids. CDR1 and CDR2 (germline): SGHTA, FQGNSA. The CDR3 here is CASSLSGQQNYGYTF. As DNA, the CDR3 is TGTGCCAGCAGCTTATCGGGACAGCAGAACTATGGCTACACCTTC.

The chain recombines TRBV12-3 or TRBV12-4 with TRBJ2-3; D gene uncertain. This CDR3 has 12 residues. Trimming removed 8 bases from V and 2 bases from J, with 8 bases in between. CDR3 DNA: TGTGCCAGCGGACGGTCCACAGATACGCAGTATTTT. It yields the protein CASGRSTDTQYF.

Details on this clone: The sample carries other DNA sequences with the same CDR3. The chain has TRBV9 and TRBJ1-2, with D hard to call. The CDR3 contains 12 residues. Germline V gene lookup returns CDR1 SGDLS and CDR2 YYNGEE. With 0 bases removed from V and 5 bases from J, the gap between germline ends came to 5 bases. The CDR3 spells CASSVDGYGYTF. For the CDR3, the DNA is TGTGCCAGCAGCGTAGATGGATATGGCTACACCTTC.